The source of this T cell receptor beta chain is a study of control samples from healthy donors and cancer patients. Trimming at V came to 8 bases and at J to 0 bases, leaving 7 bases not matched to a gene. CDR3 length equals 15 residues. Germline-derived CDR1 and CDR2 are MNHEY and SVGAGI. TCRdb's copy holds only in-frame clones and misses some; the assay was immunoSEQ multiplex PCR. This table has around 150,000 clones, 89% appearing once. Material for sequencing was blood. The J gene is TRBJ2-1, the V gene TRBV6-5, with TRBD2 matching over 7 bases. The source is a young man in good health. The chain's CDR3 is CASSMPGGSYNEQFF. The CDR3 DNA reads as TGTGCCAGCTCGATGCCGGGGGGCTCCTACAATGAGCAGTTCTTC.